This T cell receptor (beta chain) was captured by sequencing in a study of T cells in Graves' hyperthyroidism and ophthalmopathy. Over 18 months, lack of ophthalmopathy progression marked Graves' hyperthyroidism as stable. Diagnoses used clinical symptoms, serum thyroxine and TRAb, thyroid ultrasound and orbital computed tomography. Study conclusions and caveats: Blood also contained most expanded thyroid clonotypes above 0.001.

This clonotype was counted at least ten times. Its antigen remains unknown. Amplified TCR beta CDR3 regions came from RNA transcripts. HTBI primers drove first-round RT-PCR of the TCR CDR3. TCRdb recomputed calls from the multiplex PCR reads with MiXCR, one row per CDR3 protein. The data hold around 450,000 distinct CDR3 sequences, with about a sixth observed a single time. Material: blood. The TCR originated in a woman younger than 30 with Graves' hyperthyroidism.

The CDR3 spells CAASSGDTDTQYF. The CDR3 coding sequence is TGTGCCGCCTCTAGCGGGGACACAGATACGCAGTATTTT. The chain combines TRBV9 with TRBJ2-3; 9 bases match TRBD2. This CDR3 has 13 amino acids. Germline assignment: CDR1 SGDLS and CDR2 YYNGEE. V trimming: 10 bases; J trimming: 2 bases; junction bases outside the gene matches: 5.